Detailed here is one T cell receptor beta chain. The data derive from a study of blood T cell repertoires in COVID-19. Study as a whole: The origin of the acute and convalescent COVID-19 samples was the United States, Italy and Spain. Nucleic acid was either cDNA or gDNA, and it came from T cells, B-cell-depleted T cells, or PBMCs.

Per the original data handling: Nucleated cell number was recorded as an estimate derived from reference gene primer amplification. The method was immunoSEQ multiplex PCR; TCRdb's version includes in-frame clones alone and lacks a portion of them. V and J calls and clone size are copied from that table; D and trimming were computed from the DNA. Of roughly 170,000 clones in the sample, more than 75% were seen once. The clonotype originates from a man aged 40-49 years with active or convalescent COVID-19. Input material: peripheral blood.

The CDR3 coding sequence is TGTGCCAGCGAACAGGCAAGCTCTGGAAACACCATATATTTT. It specifies CASEQASSGNTIYF. The chain recombines TRBV28 with TRBJ1-3; D may be TRBD1 (5 bases). This CDR3 contains 14 residues. The germline V gene has CDR1 MDHEN and CDR2 SYDVKM. Trimming removed 8 bases from V and 0 bases from J, with 11 bases in between.